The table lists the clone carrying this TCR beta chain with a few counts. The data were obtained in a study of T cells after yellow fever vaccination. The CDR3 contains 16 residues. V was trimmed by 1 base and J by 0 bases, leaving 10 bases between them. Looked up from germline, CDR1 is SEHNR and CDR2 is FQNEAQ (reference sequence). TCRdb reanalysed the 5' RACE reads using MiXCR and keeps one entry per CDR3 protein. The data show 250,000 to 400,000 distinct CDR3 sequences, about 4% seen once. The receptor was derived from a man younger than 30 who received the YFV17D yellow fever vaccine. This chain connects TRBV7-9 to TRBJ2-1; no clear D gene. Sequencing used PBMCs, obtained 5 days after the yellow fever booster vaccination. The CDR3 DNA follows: TGTGCCAGCAGCTTAGTGGCCAGAAGCTCCTACAATGAGCAGTTCTTC. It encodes CASSLVARSSYNEQFF.